This entry concerns a single T cell receptor (beta chain). Its antigen remains unidentified. TCRdb's copy holds only in-frame clones and misses some; the assay was immunoSEQ multiplex PCR. The repertoire consists of 2.3 million or so clones, with 93% occurring once and the leading ten covering about 0.37%. The sample originates from a study of shared clonotypes between healthy human individuals. The CDR3 loop spans 13 amino acids. V dropped 11 bases and J dropped 9; count of bases not matched to a gene: 10. Germline CDR1 is SNHLY and CDR2 is FYNNEI. Regarding the study as a whole: How much donors shared clonotypes was expected to be affected by sequencing depth. Rarefaction exposed incomplete sorted-subset sequencing despite large depth.

Sequencing was performed on naive CD4+ T cells from PBMCs. Subset specified: CD45RA+ positively selected. The receptor comes from a man in his late teens or twenties in good health. Some clones in this sample may be carry-over from other donors' samples. The chain uses TRBV2 and TRBJ2-4, with 10 bases lining up with TRBD1. In nucleotides, the CDR3 is TGTGCCGGCAATCGACAGGGGGCAACCATTCAGTACTTC. This encodes CAGNRQGATIQYF. The full variable domain, rest sourced from reference TRBV2 and TRBJ2-4, is EPEVTQTPSHQVTQMGQEVILRCVPISNHLYFYWYRQILGQKVEFLVSFYNNEISEKSEIFDDQFSVERPDGSNFTLKIRSTKLEDSAMYFCAGNRQGATIQYFGAGTRLSVL.